This T cell receptor beta chain was captured by sequencing in a study of CD8+CD57+ T cells in acquired aplastic anemia. General observations from the study: About 30 CD8+ CDR3 sequences occurred in both the patients and the controls.

CDR3 and TCR beta VDJ profiling relied on a genomic DNA template. One entry per CDR3 protein, called by TCRdb with MiXCR from the reads. This repertoire shows about 150,000 distinct CDR3 sequences, around 48% found once; its top ten account for under 40%. Concerning this clonotype itself: Antigen unknown.

The CDR3 totals 16 residues. Trimming stripped 6 bases from V and 3 bases from J, with 21 bases between. Germline CDR1 and CDR2: LNHDA and SQIVND (reference sequence). The sequenced patients had an expansion of CD8+CD57+ cells seen by flow cytometry. Each patient had severe acquired aplastic anemia. The genes are TRBV19 and TRBJ2-7, with D perhaps assigned TRBD1 or TRBD2 (5 bases each). The sequence derives from a human donor with aplastic anemia. The specimen sequenced was sorted CD4+, CD8+, or CD8+CD57+ T cells (not recorded which) from PBMCs. Written as DNA, the CDR3 is TGTGCCAGTAGCAAACGACGTGGGACGGGCGACTACGAGCAGTACTTC. Translation: CASSKRRGTGDYEQYF.